This is a list of T cell receptor beta chains from one sample in a study of blood T cell repertoires in COVID-19. Only in-frame clones appear in the TCRdb table, and some are missing; sequencing was by immunoSEQ multiplex PCR. The repertoire holds 150,000 or so clones, with roughly 80% as singletons. What was sequenced was PBMCs or T cells enriched from blood (not recorded which). These receptors were obtained from a woman aged 60-75 years who had recovered from COVID-19. Each CDR3 is given with its conserved first and last residue. Fields, in order: V gene, clone size, CDR3 length, D gene, J gene, CDR3 protein, CDR3 DNA. The D gene is left open where the match is weak. For some rows the clone size is stated as once, few or many, or as a class when expanded; others skip it.

TRBV11-2	many	14	.	TRBJ1-1	CASSFTGKYTEAFF	TGTGCCAGCAGCTTCACAGGGAAGTACACTGAAGCTTTCTTT
TRBV27	.	15	TRBD2	TRBJ2-1	CASSSSGGPYNEQFF	TGTGCCAGCAGTTCGAGCGGGGGGCCCTACAATGAGCAGTTCTTC
TRBV7-2	many	15	.	TRBJ1-5	CASSWEGYSNQPQHF	TGTGCCAGCAGCTGGGAGGGATATAGCAATCAGCCCCAGCATTTT
TRBV5-5	.	15	.	TRBJ1-1	CASSLGVNLNTEAFF	TGTGCCAGCAGCTTGGGCGTCAACTTGAACACTGAAGCTTTCTTT
TRBV18	.	15	TRBD2	TRBJ2-7	CASSPLAGRDYEQYF	TGTGCCAGCTCACCATTAGCGGGGCGTGATTACGAGCAGTACTTC
TRBV6-6	once	13	.	TRBJ1-2	CASSPTENYGYTF	TGTGCCAGCAGTCCGACGGAGAACTATGGCTACACCTTC
TRBV7-8	once	14	TRBD1	TRBJ1-1	CASSLGTGHTEAFF	TGTGCCAGCAGCTTAGGGACAGGCCACACTGAAGCTTTCTTT
TRBV3-1/TRBV3-2	.	14	.	TRBJ2-7	CASSQGGGRYEQYF	TGTGCCAGCAGCCAGGGCGGGGGCCGGTACGAGCAGTACTTC
TRBV5-1	.	14	TRBD2	TRBJ2-7	CASCPSGGIYEQYF	TGCGCCAGCTGTCCTAGCGGGGGAATTTACGAGCAGTACTTC
TRBV5-5	.	14	TRBD1	TRBJ1-2	CASSLTSGGDGYTF	TGTGCCAGCAGCTTGACCTCAGGGGGCGACGGCTACACCTTC
TRBV5-1	.	15	TRBD2	TRBJ2-1	CASSLELASYNEQFF	TGCGCCAGCAGCTTGGAACTAGCGTCCTACAATGAGCAGTTCTTC
TRBV12-3/TRBV12-4	.	13	.	TRBJ1-5	CASRGGINQPQHF	TGTGCCAGCAGAGGGGGTATCAATCAGCCCCAGCATTTT
TRBV2	.	13	TRBD1	TRBJ2-7	CATDRDRRGEQYF	TGTGCCACGGACCGGGACAGGAGGGGCGAGCAGTACTTC
TRBV19	.	13	.	TRBJ1-5	CASSIQEHQPQHF	TGTGCCAGTAGTATACAGGAACATCAGCCCCAGCATTTT
TRBV6-1	few	16	.	TRBJ1-1	CASSQGLRRLNTEAFF	TGTGCCAGCAGTCAAGGGCTCCGCAGATTGAACACTGAAGCTTTCTTT
TRBV11-2	.	15	.	TRBJ2-2	CASSHLTGNTGELFF	TGTGCCAGCAGCCACCTAACAGGGAACACCGGGGAGCTGTTTTTT
TRBV29-1	.	14	TRBD1	TRBJ1-5	CSGTDRGSNQPQHF	TGCAGCGGCACGGACAGGGGGAGCAATCAGCCCCAGCATTTT
TRBV19	.	12	.	TRBJ1-1	CASSPRTVEAFF	TGTGCCAGTAGTCCAAGGACAGTTGAAGCTTTCTTT
TRBV30	.	16	.	TRBJ2-1	CAWSVLGGAAYNEQFF	TGTGCCTGGAGTGTACTAGGGGGGGCCGCCTACAATGAGCAGTTCTTC
TRBV12-3/TRBV12-4	.	13	.	TRBJ1-2	CASSLTANYGYTF	TGTGCCAGCAGTTTGACAGCTAACTATGGCTACACCTTC
TRBV6-5	.	15	.	TRBJ1-2	CASSWSRGGSYGYTF	TGTGCCAGCAGTTGGTCTCGGGGCGGGAGCTATGGCTACACCTTC
TRBV11-1	.	17	TRBD1	TRBJ2-1	CASSLAIRDRAYNEQFF	TGTGCCAGCAGCTTAGCGATTAGGGACAGGGCCTACAATGAGCAGTTCTTC
TRBV10-1	.	13	.	TRBJ1-2	CASSESTGTGYTF	TGCGCCAGCAGTGAGTCAACAGGGACGGGCTACACCTTC
TRBV3-1/TRBV3-2	.	15	.	TRBJ1-3	CASSQHGNSGNTIYF	TGTGCCAGCAGCCAACACGGGAACTCTGGAAACACCATATATTTT
TRBV5-1	.	16	TRBD2	TRBJ2-5	CASSTGLAGGQETQYF	TGCGCCAGCAGCACGGGACTAGCGGGGGGGCAAGAGACCCAGTACTTC
TRBV19	.	19	TRBD2	TRBJ2-4	CASSIGVAGESFLENIQYF	TGTGCCAGTAGTATCGGAGTAGCGGGGGAGTCCTTCCTTGAAAACATTCAGTACTTC
TRBV5-6	.	17	.	TRBJ1-6	CASSFFEAAPVNSPLHF	TGTGCCAGCAGCTTTTTTGAGGCGGCGCCAGTGAATTCACCCCTCCACTTT
TRBV6-5	.	13	TRBD1	TRBJ1-2	CASSTRTGYGYTF	TGTGCCAGCAGCACCCGGACAGGCTATGGCTACACCTTC
TRBV7-8	.	12	.	TRBJ2-7	CASSTLSYEQYF	TGTGCCAGCAGTACCCTGAGCTACGAGCAGTACTTC
TRBV6-5	.	14	.	TRBJ2-1	CASRNTLAVHEQFF	TGTGCCAGCAGGAACACCCTAGCAGTCCATGAGCAGTTCTTC
TRBV18	.	14	TRBD1	TRBJ1-4	CASSPGEGAEKLFF	TGTGCCAGCTCACCAGGCGAGGGGGCTGAAAAACTGTTTTTT
TRBV9	.	15	TRBD1	TRBJ1-4	CASSGRDRGNEKLFF	TGTGCCAGCAGCGGACGGGACAGGGGGAATGAAAAACTGTTTTTT
TRBV4-1	.	17	.	TRBJ1-2	CASSTSPGGGESYGYTF	TGCGCCAGCAGTACCTCCCCGGGGGGGGGCGAATCCTATGGCTACACCTTC
TRBV5-1	.	14	TRBD1	TRBJ2-3	CASSPGQGTDTQYF	TGCGCCAGCAGCCCCGGACAGGGAACAGATACGCAGTATTTT
TRBV5-4	.	13	.	TRBJ1-2	CASSPTVNYGYTF	TGTGCCAGCAGCCCGACAGTAAACTATGGCTACACCTTC
TRBV5-1	.	13	.	TRBJ2-4	CASSLDSRNIQYF	TGCGCCAGCAGCTTGGACAGCAGGAACATTCAGTACTTC
TRBV13	.	17	.	TRBJ2-7	CASSLAGLQGFSYEQYF	TGTGCCAGCAGCTTAGCCGGCCTCCAGGGGTTCTCATACGAGCAGTACTTC
TRBV4-1	once	14	TRBD2	TRBJ2-2	CASSQGRGAGELFF	TGCGCCAGCAGCCAAGGTCGGGGGGCCGGGGAGCTGTTTTTT
TRBV7-8	once	13	.	TRBJ2-1	CASSAGRHNEQFF	TGTGCCAGCAGCGCTGGCAGGCACAATGAGCAGTTCTTC
TRBV7-8	.	17	TRBD1	TRBJ1-4	CASSSRPGQGTNEKLFF	TGTGCCAGCAGCTCGCGGCCTGGACAGGGAACTAATGAAAAACTGTTTTTT
TRBV18	.	16	.	TRBJ2-5	CASSLYGSGLQETQYF	TGTGCCAGCTCACTCTACGGTAGCGGACTACAAGAGACCCAGTACTTC
TRBV7-2	once	16	TRBD1	TRBJ1-5	CASSSGDRGRNQPQHF	TGTGCCAGCAGCTCAGGGGACAGGGGTAGGAATCAGCCCCAGCATTTT